This TCR beta chain was sequenced for a study of T cell repertoires in cytomegalovirus infection. TCRdb fed the reads into MiXCR, producing one record per CDR3 protein. The sample shows about 230,000 distinct CDR3 sequences, approximately 22% of them seen only once. This clonotype came up a few times. This clonotype was sampled from a human donor in good health (CMV status not recorded). Some clones in this sample may be carry-over from other donors' samples. Sequenced material: CD8+ T cells from PBMCs.

The CDR3 loop is CASSRTSDNEQFF. The CDR3, as DNA: TGTGCCAGCAGTCGGACTAGCGACAATGAGCAGTTCTTC. The rearrangement uses TRBV27 and TRBJ2-1, with TRBD2 matching 9 bases. The V gene end was trimmed by 5 bases and the J gene end by 5 bases; junction bases not matched to a gene: 1. CDR3 size: 13 residues. Germline-derived CDR1 and CDR2 are MNHEY and SMNVEV (reference sequence).